This paragraph covers one TCR beta chain sequence. Measured with immunoSEQ multiplex PCR; TCRdb has only the in-frame clones, and not every one. The table records roughly 2.1 million clones, roughly 91% of them present only once. Selected positively for CCR7 and CD45RO-negative, naive CD8 cells excluded terminally differentiated effector memory CD45RA+ cells. This record comes from a study of shared clonotypes between healthy human individuals. The V and J ends lost 4 bases and 1 base, in that order; junction bases with no gene match: 7. Looked up from germline, CDR1 is LNHNV and CDR2 is YYDKDF (reference sequence). The CDR3 is 15 residues long.

Sequencing input: naive CD8+ T cells from PBMCs. The chain couples TRBV15 to TRBJ2-7; TRBD1 aligns across 7 bases. The receptor's source is a man between 18 and 29 years old in good health. Some clones in this sample may be carry-over from other donors' samples. CDR3 coding DNA: TGTGCCACCAGCACTGGGACAGCAGAGTCCTACGAGCAGTACTTC. As protein: CATSTGTAESYEQYF.